One and the same sample provided the 23 T cell receptor beta chains below, sequenced in a study of Ad26.COV2.S vaccination and SARS-CoV-2 variants. Sequencing was performed with immunoSEQ multiplex PCR; in TCRdb, only in-frame clones are kept and a portion is missing. The sample records roughly 320,000 clones, 85% to 90% being singletons. Noted treatment: roughly 20 received Ad26.COV2.S at low or high dose, single or two shots; about 5 received placebo; per-sample allocation not given. Each sample was drawn 63 days after the first injection (of vaccine or placebo). The material sequenced was peripheral blood, taken in a trial of Ad26.COV2.S vaccine versus placebo. The receptors shown here come from a person aged 18-60 years who received the Ad26.COV2.S COVID-19 vaccine or a placebo.

This sequence joins TRBV6-5 and TRBJ1-2; no reliable D call. Germline CDR1 MNHEY, CDR2 SVGAGI. The CDR3 runs to 14 residues. The V gene lost 6 bases and the J gene lost 0 bases, with 11 bases spanning the gap. CDR3 amino acids: CASRWQLANYGYTF. DNA of the CDR3: TGTGCCAGCAGGTGGCAACTAGCTAACTATGGCTACACCTTC.

The CDR3 DNA follows: TGTGCCAGCAGCAAAATTTTGGCTTTGCGCGATCAGAACACCGGGGAGCTGTTTTTT. Translated, it gives CASSKILALRDQNTGELFF. V and J are TRBV21-1 and TRBJ2-2. TRBV21-1 is designated a pseudogene. There are 19 residues in the CDR3.

The rearrangement uses TRBV27 and TRBJ2-7; perhaps TRBD2 as D (7 bases). V lost 2 bases and J lost 2, with 16 bases in between. The V gene's germline CDR1 is MNHEY and CDR2 SMNVEV (reference sequence). The CDR3 is 16 amino acids. Written as DNA, the CDR3 is TGTGCCAGCAGTTTAAGGAGGGGGGGGTATACCTACGAGCAGTACTTC. It codes for CASSLRRGGYTYEQYF.

The chain couples TRBV9 to TRBJ1-5; the D gene is possibly TRBD1 (6 bases). Trimming took off 4 bases at V and 4 bases at J, with 18 bases between the two ends. CDR3 length equals 16 residues. Germline-derived CDR1 and CDR2 are SGDLS and YYNGEE. This chain's CDR3 is CASSPGVGAGNQPQHF. The DNA of the CDR3 is TGTGCCAGCAGCCCAGGGGTTGGGGCAGGGAATCAGCCCCAGCATTTT.

In this sample, this clone turned up once. The chain joins TRBV11-2 to TRBJ1-4; D possibly corresponds to TRBD1 (5 bases). The germline CDR1 and CDR2 sequences are SGHAT and FQNNGV. The CDR3 has 15 amino acids. V was cut by 5 bases and J by 1 base, with 11 bases left in between. The CDR3 DNA reads TGTGCCAGCAGCCTCGACAGAAGAACTAATGAAAAACTGTTTTTT. Translating it yields CASSLDRRTNEKLFF.

This clone was seen only a few times. The rearrangement uses TRBV27 and TRBJ1-1; 7 bases align to TRBD1. After removal of 4 bases from V and 2 bases from J, the junction contained 7 bases not matched to a gene. The CDR3 runs 15 residues. Germline V gene sequence: CDR1 MNHEY, CDR2 SMNVEV (reference sequence). The CDR3 bases are TGTGCCAGCAGTTCTTCCGGGACAGCCAACACTGAAGCTTTCTTT. Translating it yields CASSSSGTANTEAFF.

The chain combines TRBV7-6 with TRBJ1-1, with no clear D. Germline V gene data show CDR1 as SGHVS and CDR2 as FNYEAQ. The V end was cut by 1 base, the J end by 1 base, with 7 bases between. The CDR3 totals 14 residues. CDR3 loop: CASSLVVGNTEAFF. CDR3 DNA: TGTGCCAGCAGCTTAGTTGTGGGGAACACTGAAGCTTTCTTT.

The rearrangement links TRBV3-1 (or the pseudogene TRBV3-2) to TRBJ2-7, with D possibly TRBD2 on 6 matching bases. Germline CDR1 LGHDT, CDR2 YNNKEL (reference sequence). Trimming left V 4 bases short and J 9 bases short, with 16 bases between. The CDR3 spans 13 residues. This chain's CDR3 is CASSPTMGGRQYF. The DNA for the CDR3 is TGTGCCAGCAGCCCCACGATGGGGGGACGGCAGTACTTC.

The chain has TRBV7-6 and TRBJ2-2; D unclear. Looked up from germline, CDR1 is SGHVS and CDR2 is FNYEAQ. CDR3 length: 20 residues. The V and J ends lost 3 bases and 5 bases respectively, with 28 bases between them. The CDR3 nucleotides read TGTGCCAGCAGCTTTTCCGACCTTGGGAAGGGAATAGATGAGACCGGGGAGCTGTTTTTT. Amino acids: CASSFSDLGKGIDETGELFF.

The rearrangement joins TRBV7-2 to TRBJ2-5; D unclear. The CDR3 has 11 residues. Germline V gene data show CDR1 as SGHTA and CDR2 as FQGNSA. Between the trimmed V and J ends, which lost 2 bases and 5 bases, there was a span of 3 bases. CDR3 sequence reads: CASSLYETQYF. The CDR3 nucleotides are TGTGCCAGCAGCTTATACGAGACCCAGTACTTC.

CDR3 in DNA: TGTGCCAGTAGTAGGATACTCTCTGGAAACACCATATATTTT. This sequence encodes CASSRILSGNTIYF. The V gene is TRBV19, the J gene TRBJ1-3; D is uncertain. CDR1 and CDR2 (germline): LNHDA, SQIVND (reference sequence). CDR3 length: 14 amino acids. V was pared by 4 bases and J by 0 bases, with 7 bases between. The variable domain in full, completed from reference TRBV19 and TRBJ1-3, reads DGGITQSPKYLFRKEGQNVTLSCEQNLNHDAMYWYRQDPGQGLRLIYYSQIVNDFQKGDIAEGYSVSREKKESFPLTVTSAQKNPTAFYLCASSRILSGNTIYFGEGSWLTVV.

This chain joins TRBV2 and TRBJ1-5; D may be TRBD1 (6 bases). CDR3 length equals 15 residues. V lost 5 bases and J 1 base, leaving 12 bases between the germline ends. The germline gives CDR1 SNHLY, CDR2 FYNNEI. The CDR3 nucleotides read TGTGCCAGCAGTCGCACAGGGTCCAGCAATCAGCCCCAGCATTTT. Protein product: CASSRTGSSNQPQHF.

V usage is TRBV18 and J usage is TRBJ2-5; D remains unclear. Germline V gives CDR1 KGHSH, CDR2 LQKENI. V was pared by 3 bases and J by 2 bases, with 10 bases between. The CDR3 is 14 residues long. The CDR3 DNA sequence: TGTGCCAGCTCACCGGTGATGGGTCAAGAGACCCAGTACTTC. Its translation is CASSPVMGQETQYF.

The rearrangement links TRBV19 to TRBJ2-7; TRBD1 might be the D (5 bases). CDR3 length: 16 residues. Germline CDR1 is LNHDA and CDR2 is SQIVND (reference sequence). Deletions cut 3 bases from V and 0 bases from J, with 15 bases between. The chain's CDR3 is CASSIGSGYFSYEQYF. The CDR3 nucleotides read TGTGCCAGTAGTATTGGTTCAGGGTATTTCTCCTACGAGCAGTACTTC.

This chain joins TRBV20-1 and TRBJ2-3; no clear D gene. The CDR3 is 12 amino acids. V lost 3 bases and J 4 bases, leaving 8 bases between the germline ends. Germline-derived CDR1 and CDR2 are DFQATT and SNEGSKA (reference sequence). CDR3 coding DNA: TGCAGTGCTAGTGCGGAGCCAGATACGCAGTATTTT. Translation: CSASAEPDTQYF.

The genes are TRBV7-8 and TRBJ1-3; D perhaps matches TRBD1 (5 bases). This CDR3 region has 17 residues. Trimming stripped 0 bases from V and 0 bases from J, with 12 bases between. Germline lookup yields CDR1 SGHVS and CDR2 FQNEAQ. CDR3 sequence: CASSLASAGSSGNTIYF. DNA of the CDR3: TGTGCCAGCAGCTTAGCATCCGCAGGGTCCTCTGGAAACACCATATATTTT.

This clone was seen only once. This chain links TRBV7-2 with TRBJ2-7; 10 bases fit TRBD1. V was pared by 1 base and J by 0 bases, with 9 bases of the junction left unmatched. Per the germline V gene, CDR1 is SGHTA and CDR2 is FQGNSA. CDR3 length: 18 residues. The CDR3 loop is CASSLGDFGTGVSYEQYF. Here the CDR3 DNA reads TGTGCCAGCAGCTTAGGGGATTTCGGGACAGGGGTCTCCTACGAGCAGTACTTC.

This chain uses TRBV30 with TRBJ1-1; D uncertain. Trimming cost V 3 bases and J 1 base, with 9 bases left between them. CDR3 length equals 13 residues. Germline V gene sequence: CDR1 GTSNPN, CDR2 SVGIG (reference sequence). CDR3 sequence: CAWRNWGNTEAFF. In nucleotides, the CDR3 is TGTGCCTGGAGGAACTGGGGGAACACTGAAGCTTTCTTT.

This clone was recorded once. The genes are TRBV27 and TRBJ2-1; 14 positions agree with TRBD2. V trimming: 5 bases; J trimming: 8 bases; junction bases outside the gene matches: 20. Germline CDR1 reads MNHEY; CDR2 reads SMNVEV (reference sequence). The CDR3 runs 20 residues. The DNA for the CDR3 is TGTGCCAGCAGTCCAAGGGCGTGGACTAGCGGGGGGACTAGAGGGGATGAGCAGTTCTTC. Its translation: CASSPRAWTSGGTRGDEQFF.

This chain connects TRBV27 to TRBJ1-4; 8 nucleotides align to TRBD1. Germline assignment: CDR1 MNHEY and CDR2 SMNVEV (reference sequence). With 10 bases clipped from V and 3 bases from J, the junction kept 4 bases outside the gene matches. The CDR3 extends over 13 amino acids. The CDR3 DNA reads TGTGCCACCAAACAGGGGGCTAATGAAAAACTGTTTTTT. Its translation is CATKQGANEKLFF.

The gene calls are TRBV3-1 (or the pseudogene TRBV3-2) and TRBJ2-2; D call uncertain. The ends were cut back, 3 bases at V and 4 bases at J, with 3 bases in the middle. Germline V gene data show CDR1 as LGHDT and CDR2 as YNNKEL (reference sequence). The CDR3 has 12 residues. CDR3 nucleotides: TGTGCCAGCAGCCAGATCACCGGGGAGCTGTTTTTT. It specifies CASSQITGELFF.

This clone has a single count. The chain has TRBV7-2 and TRBJ1-1, with D uncertain. Trimming shortened V by 5 bases and J by 4 bases, and 17 bases separated the two germline ends. CDR3 length: 15 residues. The germline gives CDR1 SGHTA, CDR2 FQGNSA. The CDR3 is CASSLRGGRITEAFF. The CDR3 DNA reads TGTGCCAGCAGCCTCCGCGGCGGGCGAATCACTGAAGCTTTCTTT.

This clone has just one count. The J gene is TRBJ1-1, the V gene TRBV19; a weak D match, TRBD1 (6 bases). This CDR3 spans 14 amino acids. V was pared by 6 bases and J by 4 bases, with 15 bases between. Germline CDR1 reads LNHDA; CDR2 reads SQIVND (reference sequence). CDR3 sequence (DNA): TGTGCCAGTAGGTGGGGACAAAGGGGCACTGAAGCTTTCTTT. It encodes CASRWGQRGTEAFF.